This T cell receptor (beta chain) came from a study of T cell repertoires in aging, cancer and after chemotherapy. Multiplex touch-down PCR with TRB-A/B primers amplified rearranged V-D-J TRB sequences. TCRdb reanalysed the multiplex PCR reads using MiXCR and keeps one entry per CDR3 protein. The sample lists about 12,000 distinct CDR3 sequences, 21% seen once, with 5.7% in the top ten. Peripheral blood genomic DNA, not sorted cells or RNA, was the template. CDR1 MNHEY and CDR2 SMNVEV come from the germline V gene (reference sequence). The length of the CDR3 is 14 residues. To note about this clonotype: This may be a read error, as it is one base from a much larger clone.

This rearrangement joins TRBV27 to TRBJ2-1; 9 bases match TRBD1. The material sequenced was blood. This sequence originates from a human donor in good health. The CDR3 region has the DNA TGTGCCAGCAGTTTATTGGGACAGGGCTATGAGCAGTCCTTC. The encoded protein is CASSLLGQGYEQSF.